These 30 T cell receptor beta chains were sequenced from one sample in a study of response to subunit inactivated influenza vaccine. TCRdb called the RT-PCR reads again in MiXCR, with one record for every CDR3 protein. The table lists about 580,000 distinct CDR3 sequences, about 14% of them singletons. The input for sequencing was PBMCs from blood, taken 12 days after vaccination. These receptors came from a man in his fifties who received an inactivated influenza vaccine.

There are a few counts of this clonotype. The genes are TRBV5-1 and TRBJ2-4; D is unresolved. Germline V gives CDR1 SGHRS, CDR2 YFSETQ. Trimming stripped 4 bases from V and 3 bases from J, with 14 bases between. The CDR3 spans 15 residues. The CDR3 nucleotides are TGCGCCAGCAGCCTAAGGATTGGGCTCAAAAACATTCAGTACTTC. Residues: CASSLRIGLKNIQYF.

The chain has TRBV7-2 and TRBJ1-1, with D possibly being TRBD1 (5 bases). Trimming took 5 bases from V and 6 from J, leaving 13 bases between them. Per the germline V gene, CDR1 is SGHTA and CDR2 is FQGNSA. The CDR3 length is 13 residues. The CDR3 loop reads CASSPTRGAEAFF. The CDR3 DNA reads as TGTGCCAGCAGCCCGACCCGAGGGGCTGAAGCTTTCTTT.

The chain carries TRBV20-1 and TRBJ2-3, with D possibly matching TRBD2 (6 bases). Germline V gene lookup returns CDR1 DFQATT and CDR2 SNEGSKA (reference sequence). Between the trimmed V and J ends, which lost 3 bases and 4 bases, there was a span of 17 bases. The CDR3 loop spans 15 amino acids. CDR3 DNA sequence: TGCAGTGCTAGGCGGCTAGCGTACCGCGCAGATACGCAGTATTTT. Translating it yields CSARRLAYRADTQYF.

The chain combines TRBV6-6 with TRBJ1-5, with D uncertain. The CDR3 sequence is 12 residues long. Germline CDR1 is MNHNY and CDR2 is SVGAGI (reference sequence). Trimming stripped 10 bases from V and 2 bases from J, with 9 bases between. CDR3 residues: CAIATGNQPQHF. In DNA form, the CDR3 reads TGTGCCATCGCGACGGGCAATCAGCCCCAGCATTTT.

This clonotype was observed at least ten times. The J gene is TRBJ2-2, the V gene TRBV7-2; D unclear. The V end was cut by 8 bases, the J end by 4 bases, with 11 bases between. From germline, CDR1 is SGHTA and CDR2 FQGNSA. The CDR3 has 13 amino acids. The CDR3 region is CASEPRPTGELFF. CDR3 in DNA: TGTGCCAGCGAACCCCGACCCACCGGGGAGCTGTTTTTT.

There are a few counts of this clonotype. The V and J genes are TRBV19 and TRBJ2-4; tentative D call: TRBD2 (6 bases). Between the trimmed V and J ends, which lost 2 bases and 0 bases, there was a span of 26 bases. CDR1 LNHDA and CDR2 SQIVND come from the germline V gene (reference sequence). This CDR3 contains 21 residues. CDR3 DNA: TGTGCCAGTAGTATACACGGCTGGAGGGACGTCGCTCGGTCAGCCAAAAACATTCAGTACTTC. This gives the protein CASSIHGWRDVARSAKNIQYF.

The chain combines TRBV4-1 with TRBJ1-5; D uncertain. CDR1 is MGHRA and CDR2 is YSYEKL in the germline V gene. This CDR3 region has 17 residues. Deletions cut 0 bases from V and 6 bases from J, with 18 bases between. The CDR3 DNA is TGCGCCAGCAGCCAAGAAGTAGGGCAGTTCCCCGGTCAGCCCCAGCATTTT. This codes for CASSQEVGQFPGQPQHF.

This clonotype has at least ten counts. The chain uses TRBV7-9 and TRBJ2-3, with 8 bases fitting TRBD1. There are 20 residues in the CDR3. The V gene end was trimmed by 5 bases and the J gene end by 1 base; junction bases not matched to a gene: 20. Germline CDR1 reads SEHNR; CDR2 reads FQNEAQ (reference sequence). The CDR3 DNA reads TGTGCCAGCAGCCATATTGCGGGACAGGCTTTTTCCGAGGGCACAGATACGCAGTATTTT. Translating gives CASSHIAGQAFSEGTDTQYF.

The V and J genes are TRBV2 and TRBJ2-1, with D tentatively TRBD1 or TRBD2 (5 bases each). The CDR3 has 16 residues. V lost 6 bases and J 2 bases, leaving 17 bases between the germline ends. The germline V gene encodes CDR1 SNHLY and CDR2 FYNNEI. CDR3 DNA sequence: TGTGCCAGCAGCCAGTCCCGGGACGCAGCCTACAATGAGCAGTTCTTC. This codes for CASSQSRDAAYNEQFF. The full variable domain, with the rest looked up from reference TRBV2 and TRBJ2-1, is EPEVTQTPSHQVTQMGQEVILRCVPISNHLYFYWYRQILGQKVEFLVSFYNNEISEKSEIFDDQFSVERPDGSNFTLKIRSTKLEDSAMYFCASSQSRDAAYNEQFFGPGTRLTVL.

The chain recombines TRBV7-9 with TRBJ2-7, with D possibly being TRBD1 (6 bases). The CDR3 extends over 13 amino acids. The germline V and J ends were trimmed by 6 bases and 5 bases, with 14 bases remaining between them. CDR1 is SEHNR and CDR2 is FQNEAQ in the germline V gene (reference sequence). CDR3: CASSYGQYHEQYF. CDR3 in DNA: TGTGCCAGCAGTTACGGACAGTACCACGAGCAGTACTTC.

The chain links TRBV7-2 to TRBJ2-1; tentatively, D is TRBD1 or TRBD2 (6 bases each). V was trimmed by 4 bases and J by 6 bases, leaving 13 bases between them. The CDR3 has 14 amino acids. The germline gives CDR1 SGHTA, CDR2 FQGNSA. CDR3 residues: CASSWGSGANEQFF. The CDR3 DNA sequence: TGTGCCAGCAGCTGGGGGTCGGGGGCCAATGAGCAGTTCTTC.

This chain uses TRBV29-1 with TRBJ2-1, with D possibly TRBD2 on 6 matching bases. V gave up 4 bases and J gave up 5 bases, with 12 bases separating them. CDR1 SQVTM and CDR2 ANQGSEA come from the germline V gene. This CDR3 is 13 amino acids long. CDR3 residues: CSVVGGKHNEQFF. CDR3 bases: TGCAGCGTTGTCGGCGGGAAGCACAATGAGCAGTTCTTC.

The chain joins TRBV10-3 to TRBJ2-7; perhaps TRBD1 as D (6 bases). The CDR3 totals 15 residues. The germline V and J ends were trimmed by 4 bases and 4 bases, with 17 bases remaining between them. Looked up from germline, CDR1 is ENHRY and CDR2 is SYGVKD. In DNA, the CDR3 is TGTGCCATCAGTGCCCTGGGACAAGAACAATACGAGCAGTACTTC. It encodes CAISALGQEQYEQYF.

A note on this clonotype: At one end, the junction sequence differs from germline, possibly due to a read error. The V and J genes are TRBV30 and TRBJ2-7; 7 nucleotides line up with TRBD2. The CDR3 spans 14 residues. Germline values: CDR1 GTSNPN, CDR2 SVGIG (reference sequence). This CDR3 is CAWSGERGPYKQYF. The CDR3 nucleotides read TGTGCCTGGAGTGGGGAGCGGGGTCCCTACAAGCAGTACTTC.

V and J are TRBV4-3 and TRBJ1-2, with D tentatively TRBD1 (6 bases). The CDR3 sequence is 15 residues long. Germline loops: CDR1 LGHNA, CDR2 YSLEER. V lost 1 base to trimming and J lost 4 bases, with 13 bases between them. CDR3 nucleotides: TGCGCCAGCAGCCAAGGGTCAGGGGCCTTCTATGGCTACACCTTC. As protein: CASSQGSGAFYGYTF.

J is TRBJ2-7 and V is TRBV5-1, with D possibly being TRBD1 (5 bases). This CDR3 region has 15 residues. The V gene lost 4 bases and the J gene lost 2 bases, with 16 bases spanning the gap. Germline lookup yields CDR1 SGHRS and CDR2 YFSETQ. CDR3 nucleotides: TGCGCCAGCAGCGGCCCAGGGCGCGACACCTACGAGCAGTACTTC. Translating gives CASSGPGRDTYEQYF.

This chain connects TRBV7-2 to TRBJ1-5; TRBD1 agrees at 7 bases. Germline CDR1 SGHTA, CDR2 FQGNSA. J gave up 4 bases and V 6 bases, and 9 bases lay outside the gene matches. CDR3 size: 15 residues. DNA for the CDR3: TGTGCCAGCAGTCCCGCAGGGGGATCGAATCAGCCCCAGCATTTT. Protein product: CASSPAGGSNQPQHF.

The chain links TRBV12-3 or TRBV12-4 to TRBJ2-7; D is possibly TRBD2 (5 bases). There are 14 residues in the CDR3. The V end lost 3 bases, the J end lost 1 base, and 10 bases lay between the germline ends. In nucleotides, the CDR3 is TGTGCCAGCAGTTTTGCCAGGAGGTCCTACGAGCAGTACTTC. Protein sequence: CASSFARRSYEQYF.

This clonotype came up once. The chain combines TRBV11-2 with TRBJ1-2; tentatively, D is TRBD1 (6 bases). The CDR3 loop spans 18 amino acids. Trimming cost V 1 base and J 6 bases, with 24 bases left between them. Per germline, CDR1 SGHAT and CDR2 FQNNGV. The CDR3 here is CASSLVEVGLGGANGYTF. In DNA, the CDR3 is TGTGCCAGCAGCTTAGTAGAGGTCGGGCTCGGGGGCGCTAATGGCTACACCTTC.

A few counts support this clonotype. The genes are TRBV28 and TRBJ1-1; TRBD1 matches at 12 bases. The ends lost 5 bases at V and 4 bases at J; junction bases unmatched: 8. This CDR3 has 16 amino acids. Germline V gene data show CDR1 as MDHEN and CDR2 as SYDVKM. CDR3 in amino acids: CASSNVRDRGPTEAFF. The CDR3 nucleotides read TGTGCCAGCAGTAACGTCCGGGACAGGGGGCCCACTGAAGCTTTCTTT.

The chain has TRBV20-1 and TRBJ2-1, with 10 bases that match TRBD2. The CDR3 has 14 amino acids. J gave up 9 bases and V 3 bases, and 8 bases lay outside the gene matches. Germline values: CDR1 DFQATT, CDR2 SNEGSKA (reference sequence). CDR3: CSARIASGSPEQFF. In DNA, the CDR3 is TGCAGTGCTAGGATTGCTAGCGGGAGCCCTGAGCAGTTCTTC.

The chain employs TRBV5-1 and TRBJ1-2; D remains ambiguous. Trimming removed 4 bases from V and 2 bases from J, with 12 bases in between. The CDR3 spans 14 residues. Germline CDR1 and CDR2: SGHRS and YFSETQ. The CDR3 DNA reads TGCGCCAGCAGCCCATATCAACAAAACTATGGCTACACCTTC. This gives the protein CASSPYQQNYGYTF.

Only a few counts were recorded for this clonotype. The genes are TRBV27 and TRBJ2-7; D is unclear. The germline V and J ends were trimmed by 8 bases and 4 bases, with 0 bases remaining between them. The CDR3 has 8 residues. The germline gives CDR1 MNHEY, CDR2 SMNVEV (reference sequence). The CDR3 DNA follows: TGTGCCAGCTACGAGCAGTACTTC. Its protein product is CASYEQYF.

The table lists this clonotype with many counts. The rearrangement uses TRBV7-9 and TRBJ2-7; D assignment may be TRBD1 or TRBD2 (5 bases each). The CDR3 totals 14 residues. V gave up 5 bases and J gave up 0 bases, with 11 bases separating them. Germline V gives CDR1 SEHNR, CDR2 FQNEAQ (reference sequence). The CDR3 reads CASSRDRGSYEQYF. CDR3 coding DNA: TGTGCCAGCAGCCGGGACCGAGGCTCCTACGAGCAGTACTTC. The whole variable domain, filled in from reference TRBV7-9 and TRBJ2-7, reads DTGVSQNPRHKITKRGQNVTFRCDPISEHNRLYWYRQTLGQGPEFLTYFQNEAQLEKSRLLSDRFSAERPKGSFSTLEIQRTEQGDSAMYLCASSRDRGSYEQYFGPGTRLTVT.

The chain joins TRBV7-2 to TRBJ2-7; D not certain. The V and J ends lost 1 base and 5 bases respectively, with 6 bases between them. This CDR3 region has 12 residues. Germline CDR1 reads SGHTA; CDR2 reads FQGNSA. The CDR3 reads CASSLEPHEQYF. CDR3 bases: TGTGCCAGCAGCTTAGAGCCCCACGAGCAGTACTTC. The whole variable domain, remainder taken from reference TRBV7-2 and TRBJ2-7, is GAGVSQSPSNKVTEKGKDVELRCDPISGHTALYWYRQSLGQGLEFLIYFQGNSAPDKSGLPSDRFSAERTGGSVSTLTIQRTQQEDSAVYLCASSLEPHEQYFGPGTRLTVT.

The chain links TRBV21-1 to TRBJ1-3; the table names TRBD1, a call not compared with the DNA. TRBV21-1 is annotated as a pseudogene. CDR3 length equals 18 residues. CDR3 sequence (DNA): TGTGCCAGCAGCAAGGATGGGCTGGCCAGGGAAGGTGGAAACACCATATATTTT. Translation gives CASSKDGLAREGGNTIYF.

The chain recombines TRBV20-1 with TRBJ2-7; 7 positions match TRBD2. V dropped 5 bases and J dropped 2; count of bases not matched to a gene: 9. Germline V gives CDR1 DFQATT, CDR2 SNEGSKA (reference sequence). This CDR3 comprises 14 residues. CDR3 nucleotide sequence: TGCAGTGCTCCACTGAGCGGGACTACCTACGAGCAGTACTTC. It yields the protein CSAPLSGTTYEQYF.

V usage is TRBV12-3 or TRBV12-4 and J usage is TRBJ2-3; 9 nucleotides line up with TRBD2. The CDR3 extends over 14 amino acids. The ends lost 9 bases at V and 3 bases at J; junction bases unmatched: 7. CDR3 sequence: CASVTSGPTDTQYF. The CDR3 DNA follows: TGTGCCAGTGTGACTAGCGGACCGACAGATACGCAGTATTTT.

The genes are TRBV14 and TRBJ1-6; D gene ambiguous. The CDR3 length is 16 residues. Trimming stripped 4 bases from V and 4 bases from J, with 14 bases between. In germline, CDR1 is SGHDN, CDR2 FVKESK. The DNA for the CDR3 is TGTGCCAGCAGCCCTGTTGGGTCTACATATAATTCACCCCTCCACTTT. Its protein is CASSPVGSTYNSPLHF.

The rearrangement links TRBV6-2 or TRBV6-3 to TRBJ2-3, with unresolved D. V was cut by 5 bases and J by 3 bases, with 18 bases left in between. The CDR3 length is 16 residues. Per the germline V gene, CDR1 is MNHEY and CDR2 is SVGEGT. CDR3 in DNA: TGTGCCAGCAGTCAGCCCCCAGGTTACGGAACAGATACGCAGTATTTT. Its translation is CASSQPPGYGTDTQYF.